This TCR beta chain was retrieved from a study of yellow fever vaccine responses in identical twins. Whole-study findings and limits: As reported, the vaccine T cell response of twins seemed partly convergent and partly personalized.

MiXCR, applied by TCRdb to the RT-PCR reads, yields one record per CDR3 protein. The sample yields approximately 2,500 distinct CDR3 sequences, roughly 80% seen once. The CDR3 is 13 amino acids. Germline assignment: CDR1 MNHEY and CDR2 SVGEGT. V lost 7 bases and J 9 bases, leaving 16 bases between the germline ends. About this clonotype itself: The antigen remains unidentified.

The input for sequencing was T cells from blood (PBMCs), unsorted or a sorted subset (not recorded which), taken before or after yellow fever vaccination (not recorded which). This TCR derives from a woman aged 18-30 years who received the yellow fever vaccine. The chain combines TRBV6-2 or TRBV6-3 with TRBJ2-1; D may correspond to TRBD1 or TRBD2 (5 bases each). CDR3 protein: CASTQVWGSEQFF. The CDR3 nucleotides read TGTGCCAGCACCCAGGTTTGGGGGTCTGAGCAGTTCTTC.